These 21 T cell receptor beta chains came from one sample sequenced in a study of T cells after yellow fever vaccination. One entry per CDR3 protein results from TCRdb running MiXCR on the 5' RACE reads. The sample yields just under 600,000 distinct CDR3 sequences, roughly 12% seen once. The sequencing used PBMCs, collected on the day of the yellow fever booster vaccination. Every receptor here comes from a man aged 30 to 45 who received the YFV17D yellow fever vaccine.

This clonotype has just a few counts. The CDR3 coding sequence is TGTGCCAGCAGCGTAGCTCCGACAGATACGCAGTATTTT. It encodes CASSVAPTDTQYF. The V gene is TRBV9, the J gene TRBJ2-3, with unresolved D. The germline V gene has CDR1 SGDLS and CDR2 YYNGEE. V was cut by 0 bases and J by 3 bases, with 5 bases left in between. The CDR3 is 13 amino acids.

The chain carries TRBV19 and TRBJ2-1; the D gene is possibly TRBD1 (5 bases). Germline lookup yields CDR1 LNHDA and CDR2 SQIVND (reference sequence). CDR3 length: 15 residues. The V end lost 4 bases, the J end lost 2 bases, and 12 bases lay between the germline ends. The CDR3 here is CASSSGAGTYNEQFF. The DNA of the CDR3 is TGTGCCAGTAGTAGTGGGGCAGGGACCTACAATGAGCAGTTCTTC.

This chain links TRBV5-6 with TRBJ2-1; the D gene is possibly TRBD1 (6 bases). The CDR3 contains 14 residues. V dropped 3 bases and J dropped 10 bases, with 17 bases sitting between them. Germline V gene lookup returns CDR1 SGHDT and CDR2 YYEEEE. CDR3 residues: CASSSGTPRSEQFF. In DNA form, the CDR3 reads TGTGCCAGCAGCTCTGGGACACCCCGGTCGGAGCAGTTCTTC.

V is TRBV6-1 and J is TRBJ2-1; maybe TRBD2 (5 bases). Germline V gene data show CDR1 as MNHNS and CDR2 as SASEGT. The CDR3 has 15 amino acids. V lost 4 bases, J lost 6 bases, and 16 bases lay in between. This chain's CDR3 is CASSGREGSINEQFF. The CDR3 DNA reads TGTGCCAGCAGTGGCCGGGAAGGGTCCATCAATGAGCAGTTCTTC.

The gene calls are TRBV29-1 and TRBJ2-5; perhaps TRBD1 as D (6 bases). Trimming shortened V by 3 bases and J by 2 bases, and 13 bases separated the two germline ends. Germline V gene sequence: CDR1 SQVTM, CDR2 ANQGSEA. This CDR3 is 14 amino acids long. The CDR3 DNA sequence: TGCAGCGTTGAGGGGACAAGGATACAAGAGACCCAGTACTTC. This gives the protein CSVEGTRIQETQYF.

This clonotype was found a few times. The chain joins TRBV20-1 to TRBJ2-3; TRBD2 might be the D (6 bases). CDR1 and CDR2 from the germline V gene are DFQATT and SNEGSKA (reference sequence). Deletions cut 0 bases from V and 2 bases from J, with 12 bases between. The CDR3 has 15 residues. The CDR3 protein is CSARDPGLPTDTQYF. In DNA form, the CDR3 reads TGCAGTGCTAGAGATCCGGGACTCCCCACAGATACGCAGTATTTT.

The sample holds a few counts of this clonotype. The chain carries TRBV29-1 and TRBJ2-7; D possibly corresponds to TRBD1 (6 bases). The CDR3 is made up of 10 amino acids. Germline CDR1 reads SQVTM; CDR2 reads ANQGSEA. The DNA of the CDR3 is TGCAGGCCAGGGGAGAACGAGCAGTACTTC. Residues: CRPGENEQYF.

This clonotype was found a few times. The chain employs TRBV11-2 and TRBJ2-2, with 10 bases identical to TRBD1. Germline trimming cut 6 bases from V and 6 bases from J; bases unmatched to any gene: 10. CDR3 length: 16 residues. Germline CDR1 is SGHAT and CDR2 is FQNNGV. For the CDR3, the DNA is TGTGCCAGCAGTTTTACCGGGACAGGGGTACCCGGGGAGCTGTTTTTT. Translated, it gives CASSFTGTGVPGELFF. The complete variable domain, with remaining parts taken from reference TRBV11-2 and TRBJ2-2, reads EAGVAQSPRYKIIEKRQSVAFWCNPISGHATLYWYQQILGQGPKLLIQFQNNGVVDDSQLPKDRFSAERLKGVDSTLKIQPAKLEDSAVYLCASSFTGTGVPGELFFGEGSRLTVL.

Only a few counts were recorded for this clonotype. The CDR3 region has the DNA TGTGCCACCACTCCGGAGGCGATCAGCGGCGAGCAGTACTTC. It encodes CATTPEAISGEQYF. The chain combines TRBV2 with TRBJ2-7, with TRBD2 as a possible D gene (5 bases). CDR3 length: 14 amino acids. Trimming took off 10 bases at V and 6 bases at J, with 22 bases between the two ends. Germline CDR1 is SNHLY and CDR2 is FYNNEI.

This chain joins TRBV9 and TRBJ2-1, with D possibly matching TRBD1 (6 bases). V lost 4 bases and J 4 bases, leaving 15 bases between the germline ends. The germline V gene has CDR1 SGDLS and CDR2 YYNGEE. The CDR3 is made up of 15 amino acids. The CDR3 is CASSPLGQIYNEQFF. The CDR3 DNA is TGTGCCAGCAGCCCGCTGGGACAAATATACAATGAGCAGTTCTTC.

This clonotype was counted only a few times. The chain uses TRBV2 and TRBJ2-3, with 8 bases identical to TRBD1. Germline CDR1 is SNHLY and CDR2 is FYNNEI. V dropped 6 bases and J dropped 4; count of bases not matched to a gene: 6. CDR3 length equals 14 residues. The CDR3 sequence is CASRGGQGPDTQYF. DNA for the CDR3: TGTGCCAGCAGGGGAGGACAGGGCCCAGATACGCAGTATTTT.

This clonotype has a handful of counts. This chain connects TRBV4-2 to TRBJ2-3; D unclear. The CDR3 has 17 residues. Per germline, CDR1 LGHNA and CDR2 YNFKEQ. Trimming took 3 bases from V and 3 from J, leaving 19 bases between them. The CDR3 DNA follows: TGTGCCAGCAGCCAGGCGGATTGGTATCTGGGAACAGATACGCAGTATTTT. This sequence encodes CASSQADWYLGTDTQYF.

This clonotype was counted between two and nine times. The chain is built from TRBV5-1 and TRBJ1-3; TRBD1 matches 8 bases. Germline CDR1 SGHRS, CDR2 YFSETQ. This CDR3 contains 18 residues. Trimming cost V 4 bases and J 0 bases; bases outside gene matches: 12. The CDR3 DNA follows: TGCGCCAGCAGCCTATCCTGGACAGGGCGATACTCTGGAAACACCATATATTTT. As protein: CASSLSWTGRYSGNTIYF.

This clonotype was recorded at least ten times. The chain has TRBV5-8 and TRBJ2-2; TRBD1 matches 10 bases. Unmatched junction bases numbered 0, after V lost 0 bases and J lost 4 bases. In germline, CDR1 is SGHTS, CDR2 YDEGEE. CDR3 length equals 15 residues. For the CDR3, the DNA is TGTGCCAGCAGCTTGGGGACAGGGGGCACCGGGGAGCTGTTTTTT. The encoded protein is CASSLGTGGTGELFF.

The table lists this clonotype with a few counts. The chain couples TRBV2 to TRBJ2-1, with D unresolved. The CDR3 runs 15 residues. The ends were cut back, 1 base at V and 2 bases at J, with 9 bases in the middle. Germline V gene sequence: CDR1 SNHLY, CDR2 FYNNEI. The CDR3 is CASSEGVQAYNEQFF. The DNA of the CDR3 is TGTGCCAGCAGTGAAGGAGTGCAAGCCTACAATGAGCAGTTCTTC.

This clonotype was recorded a few times. The rearrangement links TRBV12-3 or TRBV12-4 to TRBJ2-2, with 8 bases fitting TRBD1. J gave up 9 bases and V 8 bases, and 17 bases lay outside the gene matches. CDR3 length equals 16 residues. CDR3 loop: CASALASGTGLRELFF. The CDR3 bases are TGTGCCAGCGCACTGGCCTCCGGGACAGGCTTAAGGGAGCTGTTTTTT.

The chain recombines TRBV28 with TRBJ2-4; D possibly matches TRBD1 or TRBD2 (5 bases each). The CDR3 is made up of 16 amino acids. From germline, CDR1 is MDHEN and CDR2 SYDVKM. The V end lost 7 bases, the J end lost 5 bases, and 21 bases lay between the germline ends. The DNA of the CDR3 is TGTGCCAGCACTAGTGGTTGGGGTAGGGACGAAAACATTCAGTACTTC. Translation: CASTSGWGRDENIQYF.

The chain is built from TRBV20-1 and TRBJ1-2; D uncertain. CDR3 length: 10 amino acids. Trimming removed 2 bases from V and 12 bases from J, with 10 bases in between. CDR1 is DFQATT and CDR2 is SNEGSKA in the germline V gene (reference sequence). The CDR3 DNA is TGCAGTGCTAGACTACGTGGTGACACCTTC. Residues: CSARLRGDTF.

Ten or more counts support this clonotype. This chain links TRBV28 with TRBJ1-1; D remains ambiguous. Trimming cost V 7 bases and J 1 base, with 7 bases left between them. CDR1 and CDR2 from the germline V gene are MDHEN and SYDVKM. The CDR3 has 12 amino acids. This CDR3 reads CASMVQNTEAFF. CDR3 sequence (DNA): TGTGCCAGCATGGTTCAGAACACTGAAGCTTTCTTT. Filled out from reference TRBV28 and TRBJ1-1, the complete variable domain reads DVKVTQSSRYLVKRTGEKVFLECVQDMDHENMFWYRQDPGLGLRLIYFSYDVKMKEKGDIPEGYSVSREKKERFSLILESASTNQTSMYLCASMVQNTEAFFGQGTRLTVV.

This clonotype came up a few times. Here the CDR3 reads CASSLRTGVTDTQYF. The DNA for the CDR3 is TGTGCCAGCAGCCTCCGGACAGGGGTTACAGATACGCAGTATTTT. The genes are TRBV7-9 and TRBJ2-3; 9 bases are shared with TRBD1. The CDR3 spans 15 residues. The germline V gene has CDR1 SEHNR and CDR2 FQNEAQ (reference sequence). The V segment lost 5 bases and the J segment 3 bases; nucleotides outside the gene matches: 6. The full variable domain, rest sourced from reference TRBV7-9 and TRBJ2-3, is DTGVSQNPRHKITKRGQNVTFRCDPISEHNRLYWYRQTLGQGPEFLTYFQNEAQLEKSRLLSDRFSAERPKGSFSTLEIQRTEQGDSAMYLCASSLRTGVTDTQYFGPGTRLTVL.

The rearrangement uses TRBV12-3 or TRBV12-4 and TRBJ2-5, with 8 bases aligning to TRBD2. V lost 1 base to trimming and J lost 5 bases; unmatched junction nucleotides: 6. CDR3 length: 15 residues. The CDR3 loop reads CASSLELAARETQYF. For the CDR3, the DNA is TGTGCCAGCAGTTTAGAACTAGCGGCCAGGGAGACCCAGTACTTC.